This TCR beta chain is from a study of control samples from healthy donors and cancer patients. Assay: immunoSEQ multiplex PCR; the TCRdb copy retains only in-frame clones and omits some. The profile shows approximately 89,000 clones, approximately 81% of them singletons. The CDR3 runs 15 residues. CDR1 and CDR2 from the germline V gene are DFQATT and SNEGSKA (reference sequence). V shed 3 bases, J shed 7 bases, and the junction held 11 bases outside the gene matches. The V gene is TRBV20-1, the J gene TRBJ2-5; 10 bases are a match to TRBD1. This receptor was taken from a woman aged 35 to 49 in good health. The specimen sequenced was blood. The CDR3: CSASRRGTGEGTQYF. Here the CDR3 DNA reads TGCAGTGCTAGTCGACGAGGGACAGGGGAGGGGACCCAGTACTTC.